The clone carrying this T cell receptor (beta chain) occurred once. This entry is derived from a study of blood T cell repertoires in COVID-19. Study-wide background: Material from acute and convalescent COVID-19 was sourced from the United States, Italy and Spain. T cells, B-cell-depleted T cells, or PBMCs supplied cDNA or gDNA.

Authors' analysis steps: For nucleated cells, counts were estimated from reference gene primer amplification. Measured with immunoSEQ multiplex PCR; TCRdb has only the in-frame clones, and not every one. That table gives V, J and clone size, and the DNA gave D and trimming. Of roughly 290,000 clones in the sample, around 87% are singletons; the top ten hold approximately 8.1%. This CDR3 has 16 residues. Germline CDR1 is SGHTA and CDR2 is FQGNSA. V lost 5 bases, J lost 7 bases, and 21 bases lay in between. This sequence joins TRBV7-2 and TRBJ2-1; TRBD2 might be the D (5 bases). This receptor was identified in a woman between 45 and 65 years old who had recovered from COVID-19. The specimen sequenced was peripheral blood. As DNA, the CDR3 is TGTGCCAGCAGCCGGGAAAGGTCCCATCCGGGGAATGAGCAGTTCTTC. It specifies CASSRERSHPGNEQFF.